These T cell receptor beta chains were read from a single sample in a study. Using its own MiXCR run on the 5' RACE reads, TCRdb lists one record per CDR3 protein. The repertoire holds more than 6,500 distinct CDR3 sequences, with about 47% as singletons. Sequenced sample: naive CD4+ T cells sorted from a lymph node. These receptors were collected from a female donor with breast cancer. CDR3s include the opening cysteine and the closing phenylalanine or tryptophan. The order of the fields is J gene, V gene, D gene, clone size, CDR3 protein, CDR3 DNA. D genes are given only for firm matches. A row's size may be missing; if present it is once, few, many or a size class.

TRBJ2-3 | TRBV5-4 | . | . | CASSLVRYQGHDTQYF | TGTGCCAGCAGCTTGGTGCGCTATCAAGGCCACGATACGCAGTATTTT
TRBJ2-2 | TRBV5-1 | . | . | CASSFFSVNTGELFF | TGCGCCAGCAGCTTTTTTAGCGTGAACACCGGGGAGCTGTTTTTT
TRBJ2-5 | TRBV7-3 | . | . | CASSLGSYNAQYF | TGTGCCAGCAGCTTAGGATCCTACAATGCCCAGTACTTC
TRBJ1-1 | TRBV5-1 | . | . | CASKQGRNTEAFF | TGCGCCAGCAAACAGGGAAGAAACACTGAAGCTTTCTTT
TRBJ2-1 | TRBV5-6 | . | . | CASSFRGAGNYNEQFF | TGTGCCAGCAGCTTCAGGGGAGCGGGGAACTACAATGAGCAGTTCTTC
TRBJ1-5 | TRBV20-1 | TRBD1 | few | CSARGIRDRVSICNQPQHF | TGCAGTGCTAGGGGAATCCGGGACAGGGTATCGATATGCAATCAGCCCCAGCATTTT
TRBJ2-7 | TRBV5-4 | . | few | CASSDRLGTYEQYF | TGTGCCAGCAGCGACCGACTAGGGACCTACGAGCAGTACTTC
TRBJ2-5 | TRBV5-1 | . | few | CASSLGRDRQEAQYF | TGCGCCAGCAGCTTAGGGAGGGACAGACAAGAGGCCCAGTACTTC
TRBJ2-5 | TRBV6-6 | . | few | CASRGEGGETQYF | TGTGCCAGCAGGGGGGAAGGAGGAGAGACCCAGTACTTC
TRBJ2-6 | TRBV4-2 | . | . | CASSQVGVSGANVLTF | TGTGCCAGCAGCCAAGTAGGAGTTTCTGGGGCCAACGTCCTGACTTTC
TRBJ1-4 | TRBV5-1 | . | . | CASSLSRDTNEKLFF | TGCGCCAGCAGCTTGAGTAGGGATACTAATGAAAAACTGTTTTTT
TRBJ1-4 | TRBV6-6 | TRBD1 | . | CASSRRGTENEKLFF | TGTGCCAGCAGTCGCCGCGGGACAGAAAATGAAAAACTGTTTTTT
TRBJ1-2 | TRBV6-6 | . | . | CASSPGGVSGYTF | TGTGCCAGCAGTCCCGGGGGGGTTAGTGGCTACACCTTC
TRBJ2-1 | TRBV20-1 | TRBD1 | . | CSAQTGGAYNEQFF | TGCAGTGCGCAGACAGGGGGAGCCTACAATGAGCAGTTCTTC
TRBJ2-7 | TRBV18 | . | . | CASSPRGRNYEQYF | TGTGCCAGCTCACCACGGGGAAGGAACTACGAGCAGTACTTC
TRBJ1-6 | TRBV20-1 | . | few | CSAGPVAGSPLHF | TGCAGTGCCGGCCCGGTCGCGGGATCACCCCTCCACTTT
TRBJ1-2 | TRBV4-2 | . | . | CASSQGSGLYYGYTF | TGTGCCAGCAGCCAAGGGTCGGGGCTGTACTATGGCTACACCTTC
TRBJ2-7 | TRBV12-3/TRBV12-4 | TRBD2 | few | CASSFGVAGVEQYF | TGTGCCAGCAGTTTTGGAGTAGCGGGGGTGGAGCAGTACTTC
TRBJ2-1 | TRBV5-1 | . | few | CASSFTGGKNEQFF | TGCGCCAGCAGCTTTACAGGCGGAAAGAATGAGCAGTTCTTC
TRBJ2-1 | TRBV10-1 | TRBD2 | . | CASSPSGAYNEQFF | TGCGCCAGCAGTCCTAGCGGGGCATACAATGAGCAGTTCTTC
TRBJ2-1 | TRBV29-1 | . | few | CSVEVWTNNEQFF | TGCAGCGTTGAAGTCTGGACTAACAATGAGCAGTTCTTC
TRBJ2-2 | TRBV4-2 | . | . | CASSQGGGELFF | TGTGCCAGCAGCCAAGGAGGCGGGGAGCTGTTTTTT
TRBJ1-2 | TRBV5-1 | . | . | CASSLESGAPGYTF | TGCGCCAGCAGCTTGGAGTCAGGGGCTCCTGGCTACACCTTC
TRBJ2-5 | TRBV4-1 | . | . | CASSQESTTEGTQYF | TGCGCCAGCAGCCAAGAATCGACTACTGAGGGGACCCAGTACTTC
TRBJ1-1 | TRBV5-1 | . | . | CASSLADSSEAFF | TGCGCCAGCAGCTTGGCTGATTCCTCTGAAGCTTTCTTT
TRBJ1-2 | TRBV20-1 | TRBD1 | . | CSATTGYPNYGYTF | TGCAGTGCCACGACAGGGTACCCTAACTATGGCTACACCTTC